This T cell receptor (beta chain) is drawn from a study of beta chain features in type 1 diabetes. Study conclusions and caveats: Cells with high TCR expression could be over-represented when cDNA is sequenced. Researchers reported that naive, central memory and Treg TCRB repertoires appeared more similar in patients than in healthy donors.

This CDR3 comprises 17 residues. This clone was recorded a few times. The antigen remains undetermined. Every isolated RNA sample was fully reverse transcribed, so sequencing captured expressed TCRB transcripts. Only in-frame clones appear in the TCRdb table, and some are missing; sequencing was by immunoSEQ multiplex PCR. The sample lists fewer than 650,000 clones, 15% to 19% occurring once. Sequencing was performed on naive CD4+ T cells from blood. The sequence was obtained from a man aged 18 to 29 in good health. The chain recombines TRBV21-1 with TRBJ1-1; whether TRBD1, the table's D call, matches the DNA was not checked. TRBV21-1 has pseudogene status. The CDR3 bases are TGTGCCAGCAGCGATCAAACAGGGGGCAACATGAACACTGAAGCTTTCTTT. As protein: CASSDQTGGNMNTEAFF.